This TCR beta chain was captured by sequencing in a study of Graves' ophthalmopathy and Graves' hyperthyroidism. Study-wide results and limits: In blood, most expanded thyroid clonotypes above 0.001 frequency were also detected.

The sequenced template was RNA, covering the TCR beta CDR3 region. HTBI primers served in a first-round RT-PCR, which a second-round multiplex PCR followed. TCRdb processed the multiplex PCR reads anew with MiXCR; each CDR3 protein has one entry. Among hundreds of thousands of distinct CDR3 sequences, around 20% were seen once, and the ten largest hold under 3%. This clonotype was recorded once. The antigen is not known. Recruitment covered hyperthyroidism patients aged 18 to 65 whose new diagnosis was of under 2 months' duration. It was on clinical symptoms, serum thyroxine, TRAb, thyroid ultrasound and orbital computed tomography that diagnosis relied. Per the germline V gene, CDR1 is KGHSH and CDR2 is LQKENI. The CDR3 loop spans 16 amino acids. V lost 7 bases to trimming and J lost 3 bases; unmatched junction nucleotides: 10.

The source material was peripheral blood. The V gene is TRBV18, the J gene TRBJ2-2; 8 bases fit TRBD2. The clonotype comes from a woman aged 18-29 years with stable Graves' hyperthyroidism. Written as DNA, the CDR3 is TGTGCCAGCTTACTCCAGAGCGGGAGATACACCGGGGAGCTGTTTTTT. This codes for CASLLQSGRYTGELFF.